This TCR beta chain comes out of a study of shared clonotypes between healthy human individuals. Study-level results: A limitation of the genetic and exposure-history diversity represented arose from few donors.

Naive-designated CD8 cells lacked CD45RO, were positively enriched for CCR7, and omitted terminally differentiated effector memory CD45RA+ cells. The genomic DNA of each subset was split evenly across several immunoSEQ plates. The method was immunoSEQ multiplex PCR; TCRdb's version includes in-frame clones alone and lacks a portion of them. This table holds hundreds of thousands of clones, about 92% found once. Comment on this clone: As yet, its antigen is unknown.

The CDR3 runs 14 residues. Trimming cost V 3 bases and J 7 bases, with 16 bases left between them. Germline values: CDR1 SGHAT, CDR2 FQNNGV. The sequence was collected from a man aged 30-40 years in good health. The chain combines TRBV11-2 with TRBJ2-7; D might be TRBD1 (5 bases). Sequencing input: naive CD8+ T cells sorted from blood. The CDR3 region has the DNA TGTGCCAGCAGCTTTAGTGTGACAGTTTTTGAGCAGTACTTC. It yields the protein CASSFSVTVFEQYF.